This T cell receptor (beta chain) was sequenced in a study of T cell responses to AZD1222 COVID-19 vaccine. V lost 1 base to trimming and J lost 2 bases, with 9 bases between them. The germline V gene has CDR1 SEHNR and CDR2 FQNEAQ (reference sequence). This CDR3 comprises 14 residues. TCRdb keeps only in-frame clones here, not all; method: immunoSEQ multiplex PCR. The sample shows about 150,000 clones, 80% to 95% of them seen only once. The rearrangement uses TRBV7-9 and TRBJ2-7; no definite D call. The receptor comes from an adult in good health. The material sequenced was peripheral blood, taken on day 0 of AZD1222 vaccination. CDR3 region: CASSLESAAYEQYF. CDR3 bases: TGTGCCAGCAGCTTAGAATCGGCTGCCTACGAGCAGTACTTC.